These 10 T cell receptor beta chains were sequenced from one sample in a study of CD8+ T cells in alopecia areata. Isolated RNA was reverse transcribed into cDNA used as the sequencing template. TCRdb's table, derived via immunoSEQ multiplex PCR, lists solely in-frame clones and lacks some. The data hold about 130,000 clones, with roughly 50% observed a single time. The sequencing used CD8+ T cells sorted from blood, collected at week 0. The receptors were gathered from a human donor with alopecia areata.

This sequence joins TRBV10-3 and TRBJ2-5; 7 nucleotides line up with TRBD1. V lost 4 bases, J lost 3 bases, and 8 bases stayed unmatched. Germline CDR1 ENHRY, CDR2 SYGVKD. This CDR3 region has 15 residues. This CDR3 is CAISGLRGREETQYF. CDR3 DNA: TGTGCCATCAGTGGTTTGAGGGGGCGCGAAGAGACCCAGTACTTC.

The chain uses TRBV7-9 and TRBJ2-7; a weak D match, TRBD2 (8 bases). In germline, CDR1 is SEHNR, CDR2 FQNEAQ (reference sequence). There are 16 residues in the CDR3. Trimming cost V 5 bases and J 2 bases, with 19 bases left between them. The CDR3 region has the DNA TGTGCCAGCAGCCTAGGGGGCGGGGGGAACCCCTACGAGCAGTACTTC. Protein product: CASSLGGGGNPYEQYF.

About this clone itself: Compared with germline, one end of the junction differs, possibly owing to a read error. Additional DNA sequences in this sample encode the identical CDR3. The chain is built from TRBV29-1 and TRBJ1-1; 7 nucleotides line up with TRBD1. In germline, CDR1 is SQVTM, CDR2 ANQGSEA. This CDR3 spans 12 amino acids. CDR3 coding DNA: TGCAGCGTACCGGGACAGAACACTGAAGCCTTCTTT. It translates to CSVPGQNTEAFF.

The sample holds a few counts of this clone. The chain has TRBV4-2 and TRBJ2-5, with D possibly being TRBD1 (5 bases). Germline CDR1 and CDR2: LGHNA and YNFKEQ. Trimming stripped 1 base from V and 5 bases from J, with 8 bases between. This CDR3 region has 13 residues. This CDR3 is CASSQVPGETQYF. CDR3 sequence (DNA): TGTGCCAGCAGCCAAGTCCCAGGGGAGACCCAGTACTTC.

This chain uses TRBV10-3 with TRBJ2-5, with TRBD1 identical over 11 bases. J gave up 4 bases and V 11 bases, and 15 bases lay outside the gene matches. CDR1 and CDR2 (germline): ENHRY, SYGVKD. This CDR3 is built from 16 residues. The chain's CDR3 is CALGGTAGQGVETQYF. The CDR3 nucleotides are TGTGCCCTAGGCGGAACTGCGGGACAGGGGGTAGAGACCCAGTACTTC.

The chain combines TRBV13 with TRBJ1-1; D ambiguous. The CDR3 covers 12 residues. The germline V gene has CDR1 PRHDT and CDR2 FYEKMQ (reference sequence). Between the trimmed V and J ends, which lost 5 bases and 7 bases, there was a span of 11 bases. This chain's CDR3 is CASSKGRGEAFF. The CDR3 DNA sequence: TGTGCCAGCAGCAAGGGTCGTGGTGAAGCTTTCTTT.

This sequence joins TRBV5-1 and TRBJ2-1, with 11 positions matching TRBD2. V shed 3 bases, J shed 4 bases, and the junction held 3 bases outside the gene matches. The CDR3 is 15 residues long. Per the germline V gene, CDR1 is SGHRS and CDR2 is YFSETQ. The CDR3 nucleotides are TGCGCCAGCAGCTCGACTAGCGGGGAGTACAATGAGCAGTTCTTC. Its translation: CASSSTSGEYNEQFF. The variable domain in full, with the rest retrieved from reference TRBV5-1 and TRBJ2-1, is KAGVTQTPRYLIKTRGQQVTLSCSPISGHRSVSWYQQTPGQGLQFLFEYFSETQRNKGNFPGRFSGRQFSNSRSEMNVSTLELGDSALYLCASSSTSGEYNEQFFGPGTRLTVL.

The chain couples TRBV7-2 to TRBJ1-5; TRBD1 matches at 8 bases. J gave up 6 bases and V 5 bases, and 6 bases lay outside the gene matches. The CDR3 sequence is 14 residues long. Germline CDR1 SGHTA, CDR2 FQGNSA. This chain's CDR3 is CASSGTGRSQPQHF. The CDR3 DNA sequence: TGTGCCAGCAGCGGGACAGGACGGAGTCAGCCCCAGCATTTT.

The chain links TRBV29-1 to TRBJ2-5; D unclear. The V gene lost 3 bases and the J gene lost 5 bases, with 13 bases spanning the gap. This CDR3 comprises 13 residues. Looked up from germline, CDR1 is SQVTM and CDR2 is ANQGSEA. CDR3: CSVEVRVEETQYF. DNA for the CDR3: TGCAGCGTTGAGGTTCGGGTAGAGGAGACCCAGTACTTC.

The chain carries TRBV4-3 and TRBJ1-1; D is unclear. Looked up from germline, CDR1 is LGHNA and CDR2 is YSLEER. The CDR3 covers 13 residues. V gave up 4 bases and J gave up 0 bases, with 6 bases separating them. The CDR3 here is CASSPDMNTEAFF. The CDR3 DNA is TGCGCCAGCAGCCCCGATATGAACACTGAAGCTTTCTTT.